These 5 T cell receptor beta chains were all obtained from the same sample, sequenced in a study of regulatory T cells in long-lasting Graves disease. Time point reported: persistent/refractory GD, antithyroid drugs over 5 years with positive TRAb. The TCR library used RNA extracted from PBMCs. iRepertoire HTBI primers and Arm-PCR of CDR3 regions built TCR beta libraries. TCRdb ran MiXCR on the multiplex PCR reads and lists one entry per CDR3 protein. The sample shows about 470,000 distinct CDR3 sequences, under 25% of them seen only once. The material was peripheral blood mononuclear cells (PBMCs), obtained when the disease was refractory, from a patient treated with antithyroid drugs. Source of these receptors: a female donor with Graves disease.

This clonotype was counted ten times or more. V gene TRBV15 combines with J gene TRBJ1-4; the match to TRBD1 covers 10 bases. V lost 6 bases to trimming and J lost 8 bases; unmatched junction nucleotides: 12. The CDR3 has 16 amino acids. Germline CDR1 reads LNHNV; CDR2 reads YYDKDF (reference sequence). This chain's CDR3 is CATSLYRTGGGEKLFF. CDR3 nucleotide sequence: TGTGCCACCAGTTTATACCGGACAGGGGGAGGGGAAAAACTGTTTTTT.

Comments on this clonotype: With a much larger clone just one base away, this may be a read error. This chain connects TRBV6-1 to TRBJ2-7; D gene ambiguous. Trimming took 4 bases from V and 7 from J, leaving 11 bases between them. The germline V gene encodes CDR1 MNHNS and CDR2 SASEGT. The CDR3 has 12 residues. The CDR3 region is CASSAQRAEQYF. The CDR3 DNA is TGTGCCAGCAGTGCCCAACGGGCTGAGCAGTACTTC.

As regards this clonotype: A read error is the likely source, as a far larger clone sits one nucleotide away. The chain combines TRBV6-1 with TRBJ1-4, with D possibly matching TRBD1 (5 bases). Germline-derived CDR1 and CDR2 are MNHNS and SASEGT. This CDR3 contains 15 residues. V was trimmed by 5 bases and J by 7 bases, leaving 17 bases between them. CDR3 nucleotide sequence: TGTGCCAGCAGTCGTGACGGGGGGACGGGTGAAAAACTGTTTTTT. Residues: CASSRDGGTGEKLFF.

In its sample, this clonotype was seen a few times. The chain carries TRBV10-3 and TRBJ2-7; 9 positions match TRBD1. The V gene's germline CDR1 is ENHRY and CDR2 SYGVKD. The CDR3 covers 13 residues. The V and J ends lost 6 bases and 6 bases, in that order; junction bases with no gene match: 6. The CDR3 loop is CAIRGDREGEQYF. CDR3 in DNA: TGTGCCATCAGAGGGGACAGGGAGGGCGAGCAGTACTTC.

This clonotype was observed at least ten times. V is TRBV15 and J is TRBJ1-4; a possible D gene is TRBD1 (5 bases). The V gene's germline CDR1 is LNHNV and CDR2 YYDKDF (reference sequence). CDR3 length: 14 residues. Trimming removed 0 bases from V and 8 bases from J, with 10 bases in between. CDR3 in amino acids: CATSRDSGSEKLFF. CDR3 coding DNA: TGTGCCACCAGCAGAGATTCAGGGTCCGAAAAACTGTTTTTT.